The clone carrying this T cell receptor beta chain was recorded many times. This sample was included in a study of CD4 and CD8 cells across lung adenocarcinoma regions. In germline, CDR1 is ENHRY, CDR2 SYGVKD. The CDR3 loop spans 15 amino acids. The V segment lost 6 bases and the J segment 6 bases; nucleotides outside the gene matches: 10. In TCRdb, the PCR reads were re-called with MiXCR into one record per CDR3 protein. Counted here are 18,000 or so distinct CDR3 sequences, around 53% occurring once; the ten biggest clones make up around 55%. Localized lung adenocarcinoma, a non-small cell lung cancer, affected the donors.

The sequence came from a female donor with lung adenocarcinoma. The CD4 and CD8 labels of this study may be unreliable. Sequenced input: CD8+ T cells from the center of a lung tumor. The chain is built from TRBV10-3 and TRBJ2-2; 7 bases are shared with TRBD1. CDR3 sequence reads: CAISGDSSFSGELFF. CDR3 nucleotide sequence: TGTGCCATCAGCGGGGACAGTTCTTTCTCCGGGGAGCTGTTTTTT.